This T cell receptor (beta chain) appears in the sequencing data of a study of PD-1 blockade in classical Hodgkin lymphoma. Each and every patient relapsed after autologous stem cell transplantation, and patients got differing brentuximab vedotin exposure. Patients showed best responses of complete response, partial response or progressive disease. On this clone itself: What it binds is unknown.

Overall study findings and caveats: Newly diagnosed patients had baseline TCR diversity that was reportedly lower than that of healthy donors. Repertoire differences lack defined causes, possibly disease activity or prior therapy. Newly diagnosed patients and complete responders had comparable diversity at baseline.

The protocol was immunoSEQ multiplex PCR, while the TCRdb copy is restricted to in-frame clones and leaves out a portion. This table holds approximately 65,000 clones, approximately 88% found once. The sequence was obtained from a human donor with classical Hodgkin lymphoma. Specimen: peripheral blood mononuclear cells (PBMCs), collected at baseline.

The CDR3 sequence is CASSYQGAGQPQHF. Here the CDR3 DNA reads TGTGCCAGCAGTTATCAGGGGGCAGGGCAGCCCCAGCATTTT. The chain employs TRBV6-6 and TRBJ1-5; 8 nucleotides line up with TRBD1. The ends lost 3 bases at V and 7 bases at J; junction bases unmatched: 5. Germline CDR1 MNHNY, CDR2 SVGAGI (reference sequence). The CDR3 is 14 residues long.